This record covers a single T cell receptor (beta chain). The sample belongs to a study of identifying expanded T cells in peripheral blood. This CDR3 region has 13 residues. The V and J ends lost 6 bases and 5 bases respectively, with 13 bases between them. Germline lookup yields CDR1 KGHSH and CDR2 LQKENI. Only in-frame clones appear in the TCRdb table, and some are missing; sequencing was by immunoSEQ multiplex PCR. The sample consists of over 90,000 clones, around 90% of them appearing once. Sequencing was done on a sample of blood. The rearrangement links TRBV18 to TRBJ1-1; no reliable D call. This receptor was taken from a person between 18 and 75 years old in good health. DNA for the CDR3: TGTGCCAGCTCCCCCGAGGAGGGAACTGAAGCTTTCTTT. Translation: CASSPEEGTEAFF. Complete variable domain (other parts from reference TRBV18 and TRBJ1-1): NAGVMQNPRHLVRRRGQEARLRCSPMKGHSHVYWYRQLPEEGLKFMVYLQKENIIDESGMPKERFSAEFPKEGPSILRIQQVVRGDSAAYFCASSPEEGTEAFFGQGTRLTVV.